The 17 T cell receptor beta chains in this list originate from one sample, sequenced in a study of cytomegalovirus exposure and HLA in healthy donors. 13 Jbeta primers and 60 Vbeta primers were used for the PCR. Sequenced by immunoSEQ multiplex PCR; TCRdb stores in-frame clones only, minus some. The sample has roughly 180,000 clones, around 80% seen once. Material for sequencing was PBMCs. All receptors come from a female donor in good health and CMV-seronegative.

J is TRBJ1-2 and V is TRBV19, with TRBD1 as a possible D gene (6 bases). This CDR3 spans 16 amino acids. Germline lookup yields CDR1 LNHDA and CDR2 SQIVND (reference sequence). V dropped 0 bases and J dropped 4 bases, with 15 bases sitting between them. The CDR3 loop is CASSIEGRGASYGYTF. The CDR3 nucleotides are TGTGCCAGTAGTATAGAGGGTCGGGGGGCCAGCTATGGCTACACCTTC.

The chain's CDR3 is CASSVGYNYGYTF. In nucleotides, the CDR3 is TGTGCCAGCAGTGTGGGCTATAACTATGGCTACACCTTC. The rearrangement uses TRBV6-1 and TRBJ1-2; D gene unclear. Trimming removed 4 bases at V and 1 base at J, with 7 bases between. In germline, CDR1 is MNHNS, CDR2 SASEGT. This CDR3 has 13 residues.

The V and J genes are TRBV9 and TRBJ1-3, with D perhaps TRBD1 (6 bases). Germline V CDR1 and CDR2: SGDLS, YYNGEE. V dropped 6 bases and J dropped 0 bases, with 13 bases sitting between them. CDR3 length: 15 residues. CDR3 nucleotide sequence: TGTGCCAGCACCGCGGACAGTACCTCTGGAAACACCATATATTTT. Encoded protein: CASTADSTSGNTIYF.

The CDR3 protein is CASSNPGVGIQYF. The CDR3 region has the DNA TGTGCCAGCAGTAACCCAGGGGTTGGCATTCAGTACTTC. The chain recombines TRBV28 with TRBJ2-4; D might be TRBD1 (6 bases). The CDR3 covers 13 residues. Trimming stripped 5 bases from V and 9 bases from J, with 14 bases between. Germline values: CDR1 MDHEN, CDR2 SYDVKM.

The V gene is TRBV30, the J gene TRBJ2-2; possibly TRBD1 for D (6 bases). Germline CDR1 reads GTSNPN; CDR2 reads SVGIG (reference sequence). The CDR3 runs 13 residues. V was shortened by 5 bases and J by 5 bases, with 12 bases between the two germline ends. CDR3 sequence: CAWDHRATGELFF. As DNA, the CDR3 is TGTGCCTGGGATCACAGGGCAACCGGGGAGCTGTTTTTT.

The chain combines TRBV19 with TRBJ2-2; 9 nucleotides match TRBD1. The CDR3 extends over 14 amino acids. V was pared by 4 bases and J by 4 bases, with 1 base of the junction left unmatched. Germline lookup yields CDR1 LNHDA and CDR2 SQIVND (reference sequence). The CDR3 DNA follows: TGTGCCAGTAGTAGGGACAGGGCCACCGGGGAGCTGTTTTTT. The encoded protein is CASSRDRATGELFF.

This chain connects TRBV5-1 to TRBJ2-7, with 7 bases that match TRBD1. This CDR3 has 16 residues. The junction had 12 bases not matched to a gene; V was cut back by 4 bases and J by 2 bases. Germline lookup yields CDR1 SGHRS and CDR2 YFSETQ. The CDR3 DNA is TGCGCCAGCAGCCTATGGACAGGCTCCTCTACCTACGAGCAGTACTTC. It specifies CASSLWTGSSTYEQYF. The full variable domain, completed using reference TRBV5-1 and TRBJ2-7, is KAGVTQTPRYLIKTRGQQVTLSCSPISGHRSVSWYQQTPGQGLQFLFEYFSETQRNKGNFPGRFSGRQFSNSRSEMNVSTLELGDSALYLCASSLWTGSSTYEQYFGPGTRLTVT.

The rearrangement joins TRBV10-2 to TRBJ2-7; 10 bases fit TRBD2. This CDR3 has 15 amino acids. V shed 3 bases and J 3 bases; nucleotides not matched to a gene: 5. In germline, CDR1 is WSHSY, CDR2 SAAADI. In nucleotides, the CDR3 is TGCGCCAGCAGTGAACCAGGACTAGCGGTCTACGAGCAGTACTTC. Its translation: CASSEPGLAVYEQYF.

V usage is TRBV6-4 and J usage is TRBJ2-3, with TRBD2 identical over 8 bases. Per the germline V gene, CDR1 is MRHNA and CDR2 is SNTAGT. The CDR3 sequence is 14 residues long. V was pared by 6 bases and J by 1 base, with 3 bases of the junction left unmatched. For the CDR3, the DNA is TGTGCCAGCAGCCCCGGGGGGGGCACAGATACGCAGTATTTT. This gives the protein CASSPGGGTDTQYF.

The chain recombines TRBV7-2 with TRBJ2-1, with D possibly being TRBD2 (6 bases). Trimming removed 1 base at V and 6 bases at J, with 13 bases between. Germline V gene sequence: CDR1 SGHTA, CDR2 FQGNSA. This CDR3 has 15 residues. For the CDR3, the DNA is TGTGCCAGCAGCTTAGAAGGGAGGCAGTTCAATGAGCAGTTCTTC. Translated, it gives CASSLEGRQFNEQFF.

The chain has TRBV6-4 and TRBJ2-2, with D possibly being TRBD1 (5 bases). Trimming left V 5 bases short and J 2 bases short, with 9 bases between. This CDR3 is 14 amino acids long. In germline, CDR1 is MRHNA, CDR2 SNTAGT. The CDR3 bases are TGTGCCAGCAGTTTAGGGGTCAACACCGGGGAGCTGTTTTTT. Translated: CASSLGVNTGELFF.

The chain is built from TRBV6-5 and TRBJ1-2; D remains unclear. The V end was cut by 0 bases, the J end by 6 bases, with 17 bases between. This CDR3 has 16 residues. Per germline, CDR1 MNHEY and CDR2 SVGAGI. The CDR3 DNA is TGTGCCAGCAGTTACTCGACTAAGGGCCAGATGGATGGCTACACCTTC. Translation: CASSYSTKGQMDGYTF.

The chain is built from TRBV12-5 and TRBJ1-1; D uncertain. The germline CDR1 and CDR2 sequences are LGHNT and FRNRAP. Trimming cost V 4 bases and J 1 base, with 10 bases left between them. The CDR3 has 14 amino acids. CDR3 amino acids: CASGSLTANTEAFF. The CDR3 coding sequence is TGTGCTAGTGGTTCACTAACCGCGAACACTGAAGCTTTCTTT.

This clone was seen a handful of times. The V gene is TRBV5-4, the J gene TRBJ1-6; unclear D gene. V was clipped by 1 base and J by 10 bases, with 15 bases between them. CDR1 is SGHNT, CDR2 YYREEE, per germline (reference sequence). The CDR3 is 15 residues long. CDR3 coding DNA: TGTGCCAGCAGCTTGCGCCCGGCTTCGAGGTCACCCCTCCACTTT. It yields the protein CASSLRPASRSPLHF. Filled out from reference TRBV5-4 and TRBJ1-6, the complete variable domain reads ETGVTQSPTHLIKTRGQQVTLRCSSQSGHNTVSWYQQALGQGPQFIFQYYREEENGRGNFPPRFSGLQFPNYSSELNVNALELDDSALYLCASSLRPASRSPLHFGNGTRLTVT.

This chain uses TRBV7-7 with TRBJ2-1, with TRBD1 identical over 9 bases. The CDR3 runs 14 residues. Germline CDR1 is SSHAT and CDR2 is FNYEAQ (reference sequence). The junction had 0 bases not matched to a gene; V was cut back by 0 bases and J by 6 bases. The CDR3 is CASSLATGGNEQFF. CDR3 in DNA: TGTGCCAGCAGCTTAGCGACAGGGGGCAATGAGCAGTTCTTC.

A single count supports this clone. This chain uses TRBV7-6 with TRBJ2-1; 7 positions agree with TRBD2. V was pared by 5 bases and J by 6 bases, with 7 bases of the junction left unmatched. The CDR3 is made up of 14 amino acids. Germline V gene sequence: CDR1 SGHVS, CDR2 FNYEAQ. CDR3 nucleotides: TGTGCCAGCAGCGTAAGCGGGGCTATCAATGAGCAGTTCTTC. It translates to CASSVSGAINEQFF.

A single count supports this clone. This chain links TRBV9 with TRBJ2-7; the D gene is possibly TRBD2 (6 bases). The CDR3 length is 15 residues. Trimming pared 3 bases from V and 5 bases from J, leaving 18 bases between. The germline V gene encodes CDR1 SGDLS and CDR2 YYNGEE. The CDR3 loop reads CASSATGRGKDEQYF. In nucleotides, the CDR3 is TGTGCCAGCAGCGCCACCGGGAGAGGGAAGGACGAGCAGTACTTC.